The next 10 T cell receptor beta chains were all read from a single sample in a study of T cell repertoires in cytomegalovirus infection. TCRdb re-derived calls from the reads in MiXCR, one entry per CDR3 protein. The sample has about 110,000 distinct CDR3 sequences, roughly 40% seen once. The antigens these receptors bind are not known. The specimen comprised CD8+ T cells from cultured PBMCs, sampled from culture after CMV antigen stimulation. Every receptor here comes from a human donor in good health (CMV status not recorded). Some clones in this sample may be carry-over from other donors' samples.

This clonotype was picked up many times. CDR3 region: CASSFGSGLTGELFF. The CDR3 DNA is TGTGCCAGCAGCTTTGGTAGCGGCCTCACCGGGGAGCTGTTTTTT. V usage is TRBV7-2 and J usage is TRBJ2-2; D is possibly TRBD2 (6 bases). V was cut by 3 bases and J by 4 bases, with 12 bases left in between. This CDR3 is built from 15 residues. Germline V lookup: CDR1 SGHTA, CDR2 FQGNSA.

V usage is TRBV2 and J usage is TRBJ1-2; D gene ambiguous. Trimming cost V 8 bases and J 0 bases, with 16 bases left between them. Germline CDR1 is SNHLY and CDR2 is FYNNEI. This CDR3 region has 15 residues. The CDR3 sequence: CASQLTREANYGYTF. The CDR3 nucleotides read TGTGCCAGCCAACTCACGAGGGAAGCTAACTATGGCTACACCTTC. Supplemented by reference TRBV2 and TRBJ1-2, the full variable domain reads EPEVTQTPSHQVTQMGQEVILRCVPISNHLYFYWYRQILGQKVEFLVSFYNNEISEKSEIFDDQFSVERPDGSNFTLKIRSTKLEDSAMYFCASQLTREANYGYTFGSGTRLTVV.

The chain couples TRBV14 to TRBJ2-7; D not resolved. CDR1 SGHDN and CDR2 FVKESK come from the germline V gene. The CDR3 covers 13 residues. With 1 base removed from V and 4 bases from J, the gap between germline ends came to 8 bases. For the CDR3, the DNA is TGTGCCAGCAGCCAAGGAGCTGGGTACGAGCAGTACTTC. It encodes CASSQGAGYEQYF.

This clonotype was detected ten times or more. The chain carries TRBV25-1 and TRBJ2-3; weak D call: TRBD2 (6 bases). Germline V lookup: CDR1 MGHDK, CDR2 SYGVNS. V was cut by 1 base and J by 4 bases, with 12 bases left in between. This CDR3 spans 15 amino acids. CDR3 in DNA: TGTGCCAGCAGTGAATCCGTTTGGGGGGCAGATACGCAGTATTTT. This sequence encodes CASSESVWGADTQYF.

This clonotype is labeled medium-sized. The chain employs TRBV7-6 and TRBJ2-2; D not certain. V gave up 1 base and J gave up 8 bases, with 8 bases separating them. Per germline, CDR1 SGHVS and CDR2 FNYEAQ. The CDR3 is made up of 13 amino acids. CDR3 loop: CASSLGGLGELFF. CDR3 sequence (DNA): TGTGCCAGCAGCTTAGGAGGTTTGGGGGAGCTGTTTTTT.

The rearrangement joins TRBV9 to TRBJ2-5; 7 bases fit TRBD2. Germline V CDR1 and CDR2: SGDLS, YYNGEE. This CDR3 region has 17 residues. V trimming: 0 bases; J trimming: 4 bases; junction bases outside the gene matches: 12. The CDR3 spells CASSVAPSGSVGETQYF. In DNA form, the CDR3 reads TGTGCCAGCAGCGTAGCCCCTAGCGGCTCAGTGGGAGAGACCCAGTACTTC.

This clonotype showed up just a few times. V gene TRBV12-3 or TRBV12-4 combines with J gene TRBJ2-1; 9 positions agree with TRBD2. This CDR3 is 15 amino acids long. Losses at the gene ends were 3 bases for V and 5 bases for J; bases not matched to a gene: 5. CDR3 DNA sequence: TGTGCCAGCAGTTTGGGCGGGGGGGATCACAATGAGCAGTTCTTC. Residues: CASSLGGGDHNEQFF.

The chain carries TRBV6-5 and TRBJ2-2, with a weak D call TRBD1 (5 bases). The CDR3 is 12 residues long. Germline CDR1 and CDR2: MNHEY and SVGAGI. The germline V and J ends were trimmed by 7 bases and 5 bases, with 8 bases remaining between them. The CDR3 region is CASTGITGELFF. Here the CDR3 DNA reads TGTGCCAGCACAGGGATAACCGGGGAGCTGTTTTTT.

This clonotype was picked up a small number of times. CDR3 DNA sequence: TGTGCCAGCAGCTTCTGGTCGGCGAATCAGCCCCAGCATTTT. This encodes CASSFWSANQPQHF. The chain carries TRBV5-6 and TRBJ1-5; D is unclear. V lost 2 bases, J lost 4 bases, and 10 bases lay in between. Germline CDR1 reads SGHDT; CDR2 reads YYEEEE. The CDR3 length is 14 residues.

The CDR3 bases are TGTGCCAGTAGTATGGTCGCCAGCTATGGCTACACCTTC. As protein: CASSMVASYGYTF. The genes are TRBV19 and TRBJ1-2; the D is unclear. Germline CDR1 reads LNHDA; CDR2 reads SQIVND (reference sequence). The CDR3 runs 13 residues. Trimming took off 3 bases at V and 4 bases at J, with 9 bases between the two ends.